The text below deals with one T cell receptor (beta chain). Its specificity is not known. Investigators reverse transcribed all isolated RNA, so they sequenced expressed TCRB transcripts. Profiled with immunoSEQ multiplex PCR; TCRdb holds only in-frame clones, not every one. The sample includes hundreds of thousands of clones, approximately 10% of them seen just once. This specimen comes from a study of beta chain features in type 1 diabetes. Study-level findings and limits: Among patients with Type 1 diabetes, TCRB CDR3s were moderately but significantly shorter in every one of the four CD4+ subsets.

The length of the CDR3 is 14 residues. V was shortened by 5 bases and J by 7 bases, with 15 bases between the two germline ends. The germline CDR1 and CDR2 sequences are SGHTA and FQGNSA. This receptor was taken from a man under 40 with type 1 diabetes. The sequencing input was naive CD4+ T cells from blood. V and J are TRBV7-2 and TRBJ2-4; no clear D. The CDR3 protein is CASSQDILGNIQYF. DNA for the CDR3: TGTGCCAGCAGCCAAGACATCCTTGGGAACATTCAGTACTTC.